This paragraph reports one T cell receptor (beta chain). Libraries were prepared by immunoSEQ multiplex PCR; TCRdb keeps only in-frame clonotypes and omits some of them. The sample lists approximately 150,000 clones; around 80% were seen once. The data derive from a study of blood T cell repertoires in COVID-19. About the study: Donors in the United States, Italy and Spain gave samples during acute or convalescent COVID-19. T cells, B-cell-depleted T cells, or PBMCs provided the cDNA or gDNA that served as material.

Germline trimming cut 4 bases from V and 6 bases from J; bases unmatched to any gene: 6. The CDR3 consists of 14 residues. The V gene's germline CDR1 is KGHDR and CDR2 SFDVKD. The clonotype originates from a woman in her seventies who had recovered from COVID-19. Sequenced sample: peripheral blood. The chain uses TRBV24-1 and TRBJ2-3; 7 bases agree with TRBD2. CDR3: CATSDPGGTDTQYF. DNA for the CDR3: TGTGCCACCAGTGACCCCGGGGGGACCGATACGCAGTATTTT.